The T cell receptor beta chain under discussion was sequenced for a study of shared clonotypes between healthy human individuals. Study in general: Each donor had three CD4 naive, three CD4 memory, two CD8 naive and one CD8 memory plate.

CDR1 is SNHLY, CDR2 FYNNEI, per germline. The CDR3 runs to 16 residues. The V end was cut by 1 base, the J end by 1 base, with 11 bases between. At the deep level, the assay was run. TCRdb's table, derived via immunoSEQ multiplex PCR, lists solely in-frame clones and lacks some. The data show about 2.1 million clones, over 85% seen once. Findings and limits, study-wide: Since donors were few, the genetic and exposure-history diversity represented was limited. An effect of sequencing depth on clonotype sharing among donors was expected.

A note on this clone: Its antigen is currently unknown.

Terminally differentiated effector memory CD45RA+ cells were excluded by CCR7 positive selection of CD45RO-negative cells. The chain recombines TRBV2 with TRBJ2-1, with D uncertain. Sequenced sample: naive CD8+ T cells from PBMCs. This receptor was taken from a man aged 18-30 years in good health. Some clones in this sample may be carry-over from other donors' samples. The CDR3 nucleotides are TGTGCCAGCAGTGAAGGGTCCCCATGGTCCTACAATGAGCAGTTCTTC. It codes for CASSEGSPWSYNEQFF.